Each of the 23 T cell receptor beta chains below was sequenced from the same sample in a study of Graves' ophthalmopathy and Graves' hyperthyroidism (dated by TCRdb to 2016 to 2018). Sequencing used an Illumina HiSeq 2000. For repertoire sequencing, the TCR beta CDR3 regions were amplified from RNA transcripts. HTBI primers and the Qiagen OneStep RT-PCR kit were used in a first-round RT-PCR, which was followed by a second-round multiplex PCR, size selection and purification. In-frame beta chains were kept once TCRdb had trimmed the public reads at Q25 with fastp and called clones with MiXCR. All rows with the same CDR3 protein become a single entry with the most common DNA and genes. The sample table contains 600,000 to 700,000 distinct CDR3 sequences; only one count was recorded for over 40% of them. The ten biggest clones cover more than 2.5% of the sample. The sequenced sample consisted of peripheral blood. These receptors were collected from an adult man with Graves' ophthalmopathy.

The V gene is TRBV7-2, the J gene TRBJ1-1, with 10 bases fitting TRBD1. CDR1 and CDR2 from the germline V gene are SGHTA and FQGNSA. V shed 3 bases, J shed 8 bases, and the junction held 3 bases outside the gene matches. This CDR3 is 13 amino acids long. CDR3 sequence reads: CASSLGQGHEAFF. The CDR3 bases are TGTGCCAGCAGCTTGGGACAGGGGCACGAAGCTTTCTTT.

This clonotype was observed many times. This chain joins TRBV15 and TRBJ1-2, with a weak D call TRBD1 (6 bases). The germline gives CDR1 LNHNV, CDR2 YYDKDF (reference sequence). This CDR3 contains 15 residues. V lost 4 bases, J lost 1 base, and 13 bases lay in between. Here the CDR3 DNA reads TGTGCCACCAGCATCGGACAGACACTTAACTATGGCTACACCTTC. It is translated as CATSIGQTLNYGYTF.

The rearrangement joins TRBV12-3 or TRBV12-4 to TRBJ2-7, with 8 bases lining up with TRBD1. CDR3 length equals 15 residues. With 1 base clipped from V and 4 bases from J, the junction kept 6 bases outside the gene matches. The CDR3 region is CASSLVPRGLYEQYF. The CDR3 DNA follows: TGTGCCAGCAGTTTAGTGCCCAGGGGGCTTTACGAGCAGTACTTC.

This clonotype was counted many times. This sequence joins TRBV11-2 and TRBJ2-5, with D unclear. Per the germline V gene, CDR1 is SGHAT and CDR2 is FQNNGV. This CDR3 contains 13 residues. Trimming removed 3 bases at V and 5 bases at J, with 10 bases between. CDR3 DNA: TGTGCCAGCAGCTTCATAGGCGATGAGACCCAGTACTTC. It specifies CASSFIGDETQYF.

A few counts support this clonotype. The chain carries TRBV7-9 and TRBJ2-3, with 8 positions matching TRBD2. The junction had 6 bases not matched to a gene; V was cut back by 5 bases and J by 5 bases. CDR1 is SEHNR, CDR2 FQNEAQ, per germline (reference sequence). This CDR3 contains 14 residues. The CDR3 sequence: CASSMGLGGDTQYF. The CDR3 DNA reads as TGTGCCAGCAGCATGGGACTAGGAGGAGATACGCAGTATTTT.

This clonotype has ten or more counts. The chain employs TRBV9 and TRBJ1-3; D not resolved. The germline V and J ends were trimmed by 2 bases and 0 bases, with 3 bases remaining between them. The CDR3 is 13 amino acids. Germline V CDR1 and CDR2: SGDLS, YYNGEE. CDR3 sequence (DNA): TGTGCCAGCAGCGTTAGCTCTGGAAACACCATATATTTT. Its protein is CASSVSSGNTIYF.

The chain employs TRBV25-1 and TRBJ2-7, with 10 bases aligning to TRBD2. The CDR3 has 16 amino acids. CDR1 and CDR2 from the germline V gene are MGHDK and SYGVNS. The V segment lost 6 bases and the J segment 2 bases; nucleotides outside the gene matches: 10. CDR3 in DNA: TGTGCCAGCAGCGTTGAGGGACTAGCGCCTACCTACGAGCAGTACTTC. Its translation: CASSVEGLAPTYEQYF.

This clonotype has a count of ten or more. CDR3 amino acids: CASSPGQGTNEKLFF. The CDR3 nucleotides read TGTGCCAGCAGCCCCGGACAGGGAACTAATGAAAAACTGTTTTTT. This chain uses TRBV7-9 with TRBJ1-4; 8 nucleotides line up with TRBD1. Per germline, CDR1 SEHNR and CDR2 FQNEAQ (reference sequence). This CDR3 comprises 15 residues. The V gene end was trimmed by 5 bases and the J gene end by 1 base; junction bases not matched to a gene: 3.

This clonotype was found many times. The chain links TRBV4-1 to TRBJ1-2, with D unresolved. The CDR3 contains 12 residues. The V end lost 2 bases, the J end lost 8 bases, and 9 bases lay between the germline ends. Germline lookup yields CDR1 MGHRA and CDR2 YSYEKL. CDR3 DNA sequence: TGCGCCAGCAGCCAAATTGGGGTCGGCTACACCTTC. It specifies CASSQIGVGYTF.

V usage is TRBV24-1 and J usage is TRBJ2-1; 7 bases map to TRBD2. With V trimmed by 0 bases and J by 5 bases, 6 bases remained unmatched. The CDR3 runs to 16 residues. Germline CDR1 reads KGHDR; CDR2 reads SFDVKD. In nucleotides, the CDR3 is TGTGCCACCAGTGATTTGCAATTCGGGGGGAACAATGAGCAGTTCTTC. Protein: CATSDLQFGGNNEQFF.

The chain links TRBV6-5 to TRBJ2-2, with TRBD2 identical over 7 bases. Germline assignment: CDR1 MNHEY and CDR2 SVGAGI. V shed 5 bases, J shed 7 bases, and the junction held 4 bases outside the gene matches. The CDR3 runs 13 residues. The CDR3 bases are TGTGCCAGCAGTCGGGGGGATTTCGGGGAGCTGTTTTTT. Translated, it gives CASSRGDFGELFF.

This clonotype was seen at least ten times. This rearrangement joins TRBV12-3 or TRBV12-4 to TRBJ2-5, with no clear D. Between the trimmed V and J ends, which lost 7 bases and 3 bases, there was a span of 18 bases. This CDR3 has 15 residues. The CDR3 here is CASTLFDGKEETQYF. The CDR3 DNA reads as TGTGCCAGCACCCTCTTTGATGGGAAGGAAGAGACCCAGTACTTC.

The chain joins TRBV7-3 to TRBJ2-7; D is unresolved. There are 13 residues in the CDR3. V lost 3 bases and J lost 6, with 12 bases in between. Germline V gives CDR1 SGHTA, CDR2 FQGTGA. CDR3 DNA: TGTGCCAGCAGCTTTGGGCCGGACGGCGAGCAGTACTTC. Protein sequence: CASSFGPDGEQYF.

This clonotype was picked up a small number of times. Just one base apart from a much larger clone, this may be a read error. The chain combines TRBV27 with TRBJ2-5; D ambiguous. The CDR3 is 11 amino acids. Germline V gives CDR1 MNHEY, CDR2 SMNVEV (reference sequence). V was pared by 7 bases and J by 0 bases, with 3 bases between. The CDR3: CASTNQETQYF. DNA of the CDR3: TGTGCCAGCACCAACCAAGAGACCCAGTACTTC.

V gene TRBV7-2 combines with J gene TRBJ2-7, with a tentative D call TRBD1 (5 bases). The CDR3 sequence is 14 residues long. V shed 8 bases and J shed 5 bases, with 19 bases lying between them. Germline lookup yields CDR1 SGHTA and CDR2 FQGNSA. CDR3: CASSPPPGSHEQYF. CDR3 nucleotide sequence: TGTGCCAGCTCACCACCTCCAGGGTCCCACGAGCAGTACTTC.

Concerning this clonotype: The junction differs from germline at one of its ends, possibly a read error. The V gene is TRBV19, the J gene TRBJ2-7; 9 positions match TRBD1. This CDR3 has 16 amino acids. CDR1 is LNHDA and CDR2 is SQIVND in the germline V gene (reference sequence). The CDR3 protein is CASSLLEGTGSYEQYF. The DNA of the CDR3 is TGCGCCAGCAGCCTATTAGAGGGGACAGGGAGCTACGAGCAGTACTTC.

This clonotype was seen at least ten times. The chain links TRBV9 to TRBJ1-2; D remains unclear. Germline V gene data show CDR1 as SGDLS and CDR2 as YYNGEE. Trimming took 4 bases from V and 6 from J, leaving 10 bases between them. The length of the CDR3 is 12 residues. The CDR3, as DNA: TGTGCCAGCAGCCGAGATTCTGATGGCTACACCTTC. Translating gives CASSRDSDGYTF.

The chain recombines TRBV15 with TRBJ1-5; D might be TRBD1 (5 bases). The CDR3 covers 14 residues. CDR1 LNHNV and CDR2 YYDKDF come from the germline V gene (reference sequence). With 5 bases removed from V and 14 bases from J, the gap between germline ends came to 22 bases. The CDR3 loop reads CATSVDRDGLYEHF. As DNA, the CDR3 is TGTGCCACCAGCGTAGACCGGGACGGCTTATACGAGCATTTT. The full variable domain, rest sourced from reference TRBV15 and TRBJ1-5, is DAMVIQNPRYQVTQFGKPVTLSCSQTLNHNVMYWYQQKSSQAPKLLFHYYDKDFNNEADTPDNFQSRRPNTSFCFLDIRSPGLGDTAMYLCATSVDRDGLYEHFGDGTRLSIL.

On this clonotype: Since a much larger clone is just one base distant, this may be a read error. V and J are TRBV10-3 and TRBJ1-2; D gene uncertain. The ends were cut back, 3 bases at V and 7 bases at J, with 12 bases in the middle. CDR1 and CDR2 from the germline V gene are ENHRY and SYGVKD. The CDR3 is made up of 13 amino acids. CDR3 nucleotide sequence: TGTGCCATCAGTGAAGAGGTCAGTGGTGGCTACACCTTC. Amino acids: CAISEEVSGGYTF.

This clonotype came up once. This rearrangement joins TRBV24-1 to TRBJ1-3, with D possibly TRBD1 on 5 matching bases. Germline CDR1 is KGHDR and CDR2 is SFDVKD. This CDR3 region has 15 residues. Trimming pared 4 bases from V and 0 bases from J, leaving 9 bases between. The CDR3 sequence is CATSDSGSSGNTIYF. The CDR3 DNA sequence: TGTGCCACCAGTGACTCAGGGAGCTCTGGAAACACCATATATTTT.

This clonotype was detected ten times or more. The V and J genes are TRBV20-1 and TRBJ2-5, with D possibly being TRBD2 (5 bases). Trimming took off 3 bases at V and 5 bases at J, with 16 bases between the two ends. The germline V gene encodes CDR1 DFQATT and CDR2 SNEGSKA (reference sequence). CDR3 size: 14 residues. CDR3 nucleotide sequence: TGCAGTGCTAGCGTTCCGGGGTTAGGGGAGACCCAGTACTTC. It is translated as CSASVPGLGETQYF.

The chain combines TRBV5-1 with TRBJ2-2; 8 bases fit TRBD2. V dropped 6 bases and J dropped 6; count of bases not matched to a gene: 4. The germline CDR1 and CDR2 sequences are SGHRS and YFSETQ. This CDR3 is built from 13 residues. The CDR3 protein is CASMQREPGELFF. The CDR3, as DNA: TGCGCCAGCATGCAGCGGGAGCCCGGGGAGCTGTTTTTT.

This clonotype was observed at least ten times. The CDR3 sequence is CASSAAGFSNQPQHF. CDR3 DNA sequence: TGTGCCAGCTCCGCCGCGGGATTTAGCAATCAGCCCCAGCATTTT. The gene calls are TRBV12-3 or TRBV12-4 and TRBJ1-5; no reliable D call. The CDR3 is made up of 15 amino acids. V gave up 8 bases and J gave up 0 bases, with 14 bases separating them.